These 3 T cell receptor beta chains were sequenced from one sample in a study of blood T cell repertoires in COVID-19. Clones were read by immunoSEQ multiplex PCR, and TCRdb kept only the in-frame ones, dropping some. The sample lists 250,000 to 300,000 clones, around nine tenths occurring once. Sequenced input: peripheral blood. These receptors originate from a man aged 35 to 55 with acute or convalescent COVID-19.

V and J are TRBV14 and TRBJ2-1; a possible D gene is TRBD1 (6 bases). V gave up 4 bases and J gave up 9 bases, with 19 bases separating them. Germline V gene lookup returns CDR1 SGHDN and CDR2 FVKESK. This CDR3 region has 15 residues. CDR3 bases: TGTGCCAGCAGCCTACAGGGTCCCAACCTTGGTGAGCAGTTCTTC. This codes for CASSLQGPNLGEQFF.

This chain links TRBV5-4 with TRBJ1-1, with D unclear. Trimming stripped 0 bases from V and 1 base from J, with 22 bases between. Germline CDR1 is SGHNT and CDR2 is YYREEE (reference sequence). The CDR3 is 19 amino acids. The CDR3 region is CASSLAKFFVGRQNTEAFF. In DNA form, the CDR3 reads TGTGCCAGCAGCTTGGCCAAATTTTTTGTCGGGAGGCAGAACACTGAAGCTTTCTTT.

The chain employs TRBV5-1 and TRBJ2-7, with TRBD2 matching over 7 bases. The V segment lost 1 base and the J segment 2 bases; nucleotides outside the gene matches: 9. The CDR3 length is 16 residues. Germline loops: CDR1 SGHRS, CDR2 YFSETQ. In DNA form, the CDR3 reads TGCGCCAGCAGCTTGTTTCTTGGGGGGGGAGCCTACGAGCAGTACTTC. This sequence encodes CASSLFLGGGAYEQYF.